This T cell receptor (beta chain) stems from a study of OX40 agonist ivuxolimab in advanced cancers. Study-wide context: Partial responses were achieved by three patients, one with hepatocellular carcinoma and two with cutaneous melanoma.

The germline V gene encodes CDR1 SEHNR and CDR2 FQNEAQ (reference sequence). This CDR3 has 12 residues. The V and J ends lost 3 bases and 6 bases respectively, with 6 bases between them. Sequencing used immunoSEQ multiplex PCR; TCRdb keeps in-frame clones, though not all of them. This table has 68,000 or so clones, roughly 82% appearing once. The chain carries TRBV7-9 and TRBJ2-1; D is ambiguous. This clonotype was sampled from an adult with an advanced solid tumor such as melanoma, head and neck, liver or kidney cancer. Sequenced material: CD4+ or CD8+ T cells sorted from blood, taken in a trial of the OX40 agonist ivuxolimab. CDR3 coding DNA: TGTGCCAGCAGCTTCAGAAGCAATGAGCAGTTCTTC. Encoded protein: CASSFRSNEQFF.